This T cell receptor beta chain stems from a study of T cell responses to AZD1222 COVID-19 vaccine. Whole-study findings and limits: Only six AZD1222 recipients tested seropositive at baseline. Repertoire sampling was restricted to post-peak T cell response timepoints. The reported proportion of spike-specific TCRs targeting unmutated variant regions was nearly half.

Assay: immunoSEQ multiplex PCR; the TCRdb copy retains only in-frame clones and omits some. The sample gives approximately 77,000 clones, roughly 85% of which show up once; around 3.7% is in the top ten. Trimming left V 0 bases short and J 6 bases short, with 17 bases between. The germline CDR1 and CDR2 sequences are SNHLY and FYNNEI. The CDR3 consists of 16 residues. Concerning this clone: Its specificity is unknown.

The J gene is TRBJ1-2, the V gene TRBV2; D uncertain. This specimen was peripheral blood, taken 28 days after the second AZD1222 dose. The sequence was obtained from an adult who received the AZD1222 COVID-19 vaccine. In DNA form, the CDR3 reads TGTGCCAGCAGTGAAGCGCTTGTAAGGGCATCGGATGGCTACACCTTC. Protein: CASSEALVRASDGYTF.